The 2 T cell receptor beta chains below come from one sample, sequenced in a study of blood T cells in healthy people across ages. PCR was performed a second time for about 6 to 12 cycles using a sample-barcoded 5' primer and a J-beta primer mix. MiXCR, run by TCRdb on the 5' RACE reads, gives a single entry per CDR3 protein. Here the sample spans 750,000 or so distinct CDR3 sequences, roughly 25% being singletons. This sample was also put to use in a study of T cells of mothers and their children.

The sequenced sample was blood. All receptors come from a boy between 5 and 17 years old in good health.

This clonotype was counted only a few times. The V call is TRBV9, the J call TRBJ2-2, with 13 bases lining up with TRBD2. This CDR3 region has 17 residues. V lost 0 bases and J lost 5; bases outside the gene matches: 4. Germline CDR1 is SGDLS and CDR2 is YYNGEE. CDR3 region: CASSVGGLAGVTGELFF. DNA for the CDR3: TGTGCCAGCAGCGTAGGAGGACTAGCGGGAGTAACCGGGGAGCTGTTTTTT.

In its sample, this clonotype was seen a few times. This sequence joins TRBV7-9 and TRBJ2-2; TRBD1 matches at 7 bases. The CDR3 has 16 residues. V was pared by 5 bases and J by 0 bases, with 6 bases of the junction left unmatched. Germline V gene sequence: CDR1 SEHNR, CDR2 FQNEAQ (reference sequence). CDR3 DNA sequence: TGTGCCAGCAGCGGACCCGGGACAGCGAACACCGGGGAGCTGTTTTTT. This sequence encodes CASSGPGTANTGELFF. The full variable domain, completed using reference TRBV7-9 and TRBJ2-2, is DTGVSQNPRHKITKRGQNVTFRCDPISEHNRLYWYRQTLGQGPEFLTYFQNEAQLEKSRLLSDRFSAERPKGSFSTLEIQRTEQGDSAMYLCASSGPGTANTGELFFGEGSRLTVL.